This paragraph covers one T cell receptor (beta chain) sequence. This sample is part of a study of preoperative IRX-2 immunotherapy in early breast cancer. Data came from immunoSEQ multiplex PCR; TCRdb stores just in-frame clones and leaves some out. This table has 40,000 to 45,000 clones, 70% to 85% appearing once. Treatment meaning: preoperative locoregional IRX-2 cytokine immunotherapy. Preoperative locoregional IRX-2 cytokine immunotherapy was tested in the phase Ib source study. The TCR originated in a human donor with breast cancer. The specimen comprised tumor tissue, sampled after IRX-2 immunotherapy.

The chain's CDR3 is CASSLGQGGYGYTF. The CDR3 DNA reads TGCGCCAGCAGCTTGGGGCAGGGTGGCTATGGCTACACCTTC. This sequence joins TRBV5-1 and TRBJ1-2, with D maybe TRBD1 (5 bases). Trimming took 0 bases from V and 4 from J, leaving 10 bases between them. Germline V gene data show CDR1 as SGHRS and CDR2 as YFSETQ. The CDR3 runs 14 residues. The complete variable domain, with remaining parts taken from reference TRBV5-1 and TRBJ1-2, reads KAGVTQTPRYLIKTRGQQVTLSCSPISGHRSVSWYQQTPGQGLQFLFEYFSETQRNKGNFPGRFSGRQFSNSRSEMNVSTLELGDSALYLCASSLGQGGYGYTFGSGTRLTVV.